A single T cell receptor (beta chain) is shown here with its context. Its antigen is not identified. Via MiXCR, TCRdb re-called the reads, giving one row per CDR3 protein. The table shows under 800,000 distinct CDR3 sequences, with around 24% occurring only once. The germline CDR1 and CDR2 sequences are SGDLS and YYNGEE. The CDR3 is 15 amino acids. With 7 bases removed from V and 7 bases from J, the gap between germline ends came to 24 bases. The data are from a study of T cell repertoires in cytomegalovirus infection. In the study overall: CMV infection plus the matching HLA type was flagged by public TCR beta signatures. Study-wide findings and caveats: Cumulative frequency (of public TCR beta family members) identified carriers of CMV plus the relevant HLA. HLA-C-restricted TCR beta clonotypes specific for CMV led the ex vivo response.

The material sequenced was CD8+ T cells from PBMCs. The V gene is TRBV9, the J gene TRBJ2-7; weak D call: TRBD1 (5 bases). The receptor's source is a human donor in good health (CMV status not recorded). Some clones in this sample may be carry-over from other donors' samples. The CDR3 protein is CASGRQLLPPGEQYV. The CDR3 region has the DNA TGTGCCAGCGGTAGACAGCTCCTACCCCCCGGGGAGCAGTACGTC.